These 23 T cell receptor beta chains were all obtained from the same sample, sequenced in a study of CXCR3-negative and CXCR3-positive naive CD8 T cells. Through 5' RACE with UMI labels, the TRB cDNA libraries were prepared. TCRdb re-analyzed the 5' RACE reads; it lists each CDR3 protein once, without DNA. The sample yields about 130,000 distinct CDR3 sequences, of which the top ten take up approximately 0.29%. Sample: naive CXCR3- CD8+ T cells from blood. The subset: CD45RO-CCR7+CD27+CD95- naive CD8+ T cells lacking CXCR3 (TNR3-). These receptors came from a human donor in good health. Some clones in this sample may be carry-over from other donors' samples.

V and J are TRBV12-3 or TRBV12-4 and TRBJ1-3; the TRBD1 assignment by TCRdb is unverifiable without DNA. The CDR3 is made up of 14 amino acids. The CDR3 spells CASSLWGTGNTIYF.

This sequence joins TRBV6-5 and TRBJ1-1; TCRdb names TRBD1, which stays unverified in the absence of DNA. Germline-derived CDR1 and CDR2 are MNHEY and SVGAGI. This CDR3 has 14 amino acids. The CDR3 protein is CASKDMLRGTEAFF.

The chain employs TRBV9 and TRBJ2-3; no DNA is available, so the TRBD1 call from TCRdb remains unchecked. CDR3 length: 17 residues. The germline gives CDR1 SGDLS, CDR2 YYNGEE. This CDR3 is CASSYGTILGGTDTQYF.

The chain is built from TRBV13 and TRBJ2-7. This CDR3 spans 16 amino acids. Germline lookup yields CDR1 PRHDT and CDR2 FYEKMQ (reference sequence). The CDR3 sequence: CASSSADYTRLGEQYF.

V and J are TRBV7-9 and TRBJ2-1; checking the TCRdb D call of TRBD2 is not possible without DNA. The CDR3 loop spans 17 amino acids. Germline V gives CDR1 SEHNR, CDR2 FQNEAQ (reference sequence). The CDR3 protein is CASSSTETSRAYNEQFF.

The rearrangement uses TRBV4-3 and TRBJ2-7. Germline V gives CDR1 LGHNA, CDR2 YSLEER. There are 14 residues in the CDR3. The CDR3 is CASSQGVGAYEQYF.

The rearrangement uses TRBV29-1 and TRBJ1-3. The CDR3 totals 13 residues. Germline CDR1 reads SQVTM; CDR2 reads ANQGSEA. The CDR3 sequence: CSVEGDSGNTIYF. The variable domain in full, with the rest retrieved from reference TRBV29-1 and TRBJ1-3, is SAVISQKPSRDICQRGTSLTIQCQVDSQVTMMFWYRQQPGQSLTLIATANQGSEATYESGFVIDKFPISRPNLTFSTLTVSNMSPEDSSIYLCSVEGDSGNTIYFGEGSWLTVV.

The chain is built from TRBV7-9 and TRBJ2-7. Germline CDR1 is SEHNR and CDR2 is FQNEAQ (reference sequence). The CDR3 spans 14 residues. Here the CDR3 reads CASSLAGQTYEQYF.

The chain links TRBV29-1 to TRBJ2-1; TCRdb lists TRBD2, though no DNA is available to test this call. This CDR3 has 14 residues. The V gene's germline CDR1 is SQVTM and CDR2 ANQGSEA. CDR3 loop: CSVEGQGRTNEQFF.

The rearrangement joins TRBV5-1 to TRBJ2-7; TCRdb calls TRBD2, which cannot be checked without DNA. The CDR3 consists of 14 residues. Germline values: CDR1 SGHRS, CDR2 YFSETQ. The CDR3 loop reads CASSTREHPYEQYF.

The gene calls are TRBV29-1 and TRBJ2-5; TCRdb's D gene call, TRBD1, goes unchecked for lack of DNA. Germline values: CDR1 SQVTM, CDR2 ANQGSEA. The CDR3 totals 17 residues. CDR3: CSVEDQLIQGAQETQYF. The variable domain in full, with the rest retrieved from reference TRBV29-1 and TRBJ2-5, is SAVISQKPSRDICQRGTSLTIQCQVDSQVTMMFWYRQQPGQSLTLIATANQGSEATYESGFVIDKFPISRPNLTFSTLTVSNMSPEDSSIYLCSVEDQLIQGAQETQYFGPGTRLLVL.

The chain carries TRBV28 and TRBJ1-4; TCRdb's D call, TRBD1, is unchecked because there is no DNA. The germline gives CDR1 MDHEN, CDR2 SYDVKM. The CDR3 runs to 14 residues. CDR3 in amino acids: CASQIGGSNEKLFF.

The CDR3 is CSVDFGYEQFF. V is TRBV29-1 and J is TRBJ2-1. CDR3 length: 11 residues. Germline V gene lookup returns CDR1 SQVTM and CDR2 ANQGSEA.

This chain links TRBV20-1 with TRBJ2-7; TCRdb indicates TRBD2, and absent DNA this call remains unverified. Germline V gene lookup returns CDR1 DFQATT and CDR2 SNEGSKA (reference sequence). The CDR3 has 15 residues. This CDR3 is CSARDLAGVPYEQYF.

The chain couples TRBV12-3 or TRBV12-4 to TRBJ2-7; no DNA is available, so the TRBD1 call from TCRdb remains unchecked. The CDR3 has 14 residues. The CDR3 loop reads CASSGGTGAYEQYF.

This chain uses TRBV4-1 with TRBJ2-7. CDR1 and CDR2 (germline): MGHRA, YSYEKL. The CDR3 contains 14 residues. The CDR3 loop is CASSPSSQGYEQYF.

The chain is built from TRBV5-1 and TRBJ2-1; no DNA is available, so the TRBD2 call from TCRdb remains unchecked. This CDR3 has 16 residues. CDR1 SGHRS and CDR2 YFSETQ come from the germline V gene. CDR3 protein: CASSPELAGGRHEQFF.

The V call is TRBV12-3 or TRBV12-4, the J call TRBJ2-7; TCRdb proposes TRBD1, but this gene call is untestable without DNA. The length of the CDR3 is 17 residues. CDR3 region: CASSFYPAGQGNYEQYF.

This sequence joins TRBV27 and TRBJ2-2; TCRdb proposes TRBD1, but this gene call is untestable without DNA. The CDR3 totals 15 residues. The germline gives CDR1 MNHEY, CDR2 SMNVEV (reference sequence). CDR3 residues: CASSWGTVNTGELFF.

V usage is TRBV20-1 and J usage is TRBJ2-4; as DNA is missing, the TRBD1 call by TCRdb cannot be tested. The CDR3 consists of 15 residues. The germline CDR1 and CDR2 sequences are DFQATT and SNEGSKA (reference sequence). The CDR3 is CSASPLDRVQNIQYF.

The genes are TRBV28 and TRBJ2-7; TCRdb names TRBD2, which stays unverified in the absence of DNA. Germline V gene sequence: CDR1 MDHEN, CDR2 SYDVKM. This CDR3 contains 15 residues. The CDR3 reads CASLTARRESDEQYF.

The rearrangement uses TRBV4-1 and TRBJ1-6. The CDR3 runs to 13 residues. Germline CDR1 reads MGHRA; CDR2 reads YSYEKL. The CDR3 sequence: CASSPGLNSPLHF.

This chain's CDR3 is CATSREGTSHGELFF. This rearrangement joins TRBV15 to TRBJ2-2; there is no DNA to check the TCRdb D call of TRBD2. The length of the CDR3 is 15 residues. Germline CDR1 is LNHNV and CDR2 is YYDKDF (reference sequence).